The present entry profiles one TCR beta chain with its context. The table came from immunoSEQ multiplex PCR; TCRdb's copy has only in-frame clones and leaves some out. The repertoire holds 70,000 to 90,000 clones, with about 82% as singletons. This specimen belongs to a study of blood T cell repertoires in COVID-19. V was cut by 5 bases and J by 4 bases, with 8 bases left in between. The CDR3 has 12 residues. From germline, CDR1 is SNHLY and CDR2 FYNNEI. Followed over time, Seattle patients had been enrolled while infection was active. Sequencing input: peripheral blood. The TCR was taken from a man between 50 and 59 years old with COVID-19, enrolled during active disease. This chain links TRBV2 with TRBJ1-2; possible D gene TRBD1, 5 bases. The CDR3 spells CASSRQSYGYTF. The CDR3 DNA follows: TGTGCCAGCAGTCGACAGAGCTATGGCTACACCTTC.